This TCR beta chain is drawn from a study of blood T cell repertoires in COVID-19. Overall study: There were acute and convalescent COVID-19 samples, and they came from the United States, Italy and Spain.

Participants' own reports of clinical history determined their cohort assignment. Recovered Cohort 3 donors showed two negative PCRs, clearance, or symptom resolution. V dropped 0 bases and J dropped 5 bases, with 14 bases sitting between them. This CDR3 is built from 16 residues. CDR1 and CDR2 (germline): SGHRS, YFSETQ. In the original processing: Reference gene primer amplification in the assay estimated nucleated cell counts. This table comes from immunoSEQ multiplex PCR, and its TCRdb copy is limited to in-frame clones, with some not included. The D gene and trimming were derived from the DNA, and the V and J assignments and clone size from that table. Of about 200,000 clones detected, around 92% appear once; the ten largest clones hold 6.5% to 9.5%.

Sequencing used PBMCs or T cells enriched from blood (not recorded which). This clonotype was sampled from a woman younger than 30 who had recovered from COVID-19. The chain combines TRBV5-1 with TRBJ2-2; tentative D call: TRBD1 (6 bases). CDR3 coding DNA: TGCGCCAGCAGCTTGGTCGGCAGGGGAAGAACCGGGGAGCTGTTTTTT. It translates to CASSLVGRGRTGELFF.